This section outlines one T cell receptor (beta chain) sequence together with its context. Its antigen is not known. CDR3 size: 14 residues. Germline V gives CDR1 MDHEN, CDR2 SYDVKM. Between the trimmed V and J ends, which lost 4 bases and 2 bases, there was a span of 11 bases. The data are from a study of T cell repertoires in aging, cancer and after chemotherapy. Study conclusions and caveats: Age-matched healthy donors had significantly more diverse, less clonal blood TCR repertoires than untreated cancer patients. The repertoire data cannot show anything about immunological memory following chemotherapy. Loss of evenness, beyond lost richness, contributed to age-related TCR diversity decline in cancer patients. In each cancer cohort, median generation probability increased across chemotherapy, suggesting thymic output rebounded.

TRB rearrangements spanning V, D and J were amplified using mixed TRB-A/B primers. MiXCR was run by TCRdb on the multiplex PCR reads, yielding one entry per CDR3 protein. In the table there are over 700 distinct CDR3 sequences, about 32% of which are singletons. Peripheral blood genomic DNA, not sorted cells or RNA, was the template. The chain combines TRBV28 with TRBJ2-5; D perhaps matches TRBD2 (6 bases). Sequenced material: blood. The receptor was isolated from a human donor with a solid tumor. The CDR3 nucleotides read TGTGCCAGCAGTTCAGGACTAACTCAAGAGACCCAGTACTTC. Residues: CASSSGLTQETQYF.